Presented here are 18 T cell receptor beta chains from one specimen sequenced in a study of blood T cell repertoires in COVID-19. Profiled with immunoSEQ multiplex PCR; TCRdb holds only in-frame clones, not every one. The sample contains 150,000 to 200,000 clones, less than 90% of which appear only once. Sequencing input: peripheral blood. These TCRs come from a woman between 65 and 79 years old with COVID-19, enrolled during active disease.

The rearrangement links TRBV6-5 to TRBJ2-1; possibly TRBD2 for D (6 bases). CDR3 length: 12 amino acids. Germline loops: CDR1 MNHEY, CDR2 SVGAGI. Deletions cut 0 bases from V and 15 bases from J, with 12 bases between. The CDR3 is CASSYSAGPPFF. For the CDR3, the DNA is TGTGCCAGCAGTTACTCGGCGGGACCGCCGTTCTTC.

V gene TRBV2 combines with J gene TRBJ1-3, with a tentative D call TRBD1 (6 bases). The V gene's germline CDR1 is SNHLY and CDR2 FYNNEI. This CDR3 comprises 15 residues. With 6 bases removed from V and 2 bases from J, the gap between germline ends came to 14 bases. The CDR3 coding sequence is TGTGCCAGCAGACCGACAGGAGAAGCTGGAAACACCATATATTTT. Its translation: CASRPTGEAGNTIYF.

This clone was observed many times. This sample also contains other DNA sequences that code for the same CDR3. The V and J genes are TRBV6-5 and TRBJ1-1, with D perhaps TRBD1 (6 bases). The CDR3 spans 13 residues. Trimming shortened V by 6 bases and J by 1 base, and 9 bases separated the two germline ends. Germline V gives CDR1 MNHEY, CDR2 SVGAGI. As DNA, the CDR3 is TGTGCCAGCAGCCGGACAGAGAACACTGAAGCTTTCTTT. As protein: CASSRTENTEAFF.

This sequence joins TRBV24-1 and TRBJ2-1; D is perhaps TRBD1 (6 bases). Trimming cost V 2 bases and J 7 bases, with 11 bases left between them. This CDR3 spans 14 amino acids. CDR1 KGHDR and CDR2 SFDVKD come from the germline V gene. CDR3 in DNA: TGTGCCACCAGTGATTCCAAACAGGGTAATGAGCAGTTCTTC. Its translation: CATSDSKQGNEQFF.

This clone showed up just once. This CDR3 is CASSLARSGTGEEKLFF. The CDR3, as DNA: TGTGCCAGCAGCTTAGCACGGTCCGGGACAGGGGAGGAAAAACTGTTTTTT. The V call is TRBV7-9, the J call TRBJ1-4, with 10 bases identical to TRBD1. CDR3 length: 17 residues. CDR1 SEHNR and CDR2 FQNEAQ come from the germline V gene (reference sequence). After removal of 0 bases from V and 8 bases from J, the junction contained 9 bases not matched to a gene.

V usage is TRBV9 and J usage is TRBJ2-7, with 7 bases matching TRBD2. Unmatched junction bases numbered 13, after V lost 0 bases and J lost 4 bases. Germline CDR1 SGDLS, CDR2 YYNGEE. The CDR3 is 17 amino acids. CDR3 nucleotides: TGTGCCAGCAGCGTAGGGGGGAGACTAGCAGGTATATACGAGCAGTACTTC. Its translation is CASSVGGRLAGIYEQYF.

The chain employs TRBV30 and TRBJ1-5, with D possibly being TRBD1 (5 bases). This CDR3 is 14 amino acids long. V was trimmed by 3 bases and J by 6 bases, leaving 15 bases between them. Looked up from germline, CDR1 is GTSNPN and CDR2 is SVGIG (reference sequence). CDR3 sequence (DNA): TGTGCCTGGAGCGTGGGGGGGGTTGGTCAGCCCCAGCATTTT. Translating gives CAWSVGGVGQPQHF.

The V and J genes are TRBV28 and TRBJ2-1; TRBD2 agrees at 14 bases. CDR3 length equals 15 residues. Germline loops: CDR1 MDHEN, CDR2 SYDVKM. V shed 4 bases, J shed 7 bases, and the junction held 3 bases outside the gene matches. The CDR3 region is CASSSTSGRVNEQFF. For the CDR3, the DNA is TGTGCCAGCAGTTCGACTAGCGGGAGGGTTAATGAGCAGTTCTTC. The variable domain in full, completed from reference TRBV28 and TRBJ2-1, reads DVKVTQSSRYLVKRTGEKVFLECVQDMDHENMFWYRQDPGLGLRLIYFSYDVKMKEKGDIPEGYSVSREKKERFSLILESASTNQTSMYLCASSSTSGRVNEQFFGPGTRLTVL.

The rearrangement joins TRBV2 to TRBJ1-5; 9 bases are shared with TRBD1. Germline V lookup: CDR1 SNHLY, CDR2 FYNNEI. The junction had 12 bases not matched to a gene; V was cut back by 8 bases and J by 7 bases. CDR3 length: 15 amino acids. CDR3: CASFSGTGTGQPQHF. The CDR3 bases are TGTGCCAGCTTCTCCGGGACAGGGACCGGCCAGCCCCAGCATTTT.

Note on this clone: Distinct nucleotide sequences in the sample also encode this CDR3. This chain connects TRBV6-5 to TRBJ1-1; D is ambiguous. V lost 0 bases to trimming and J lost 1 base, with 6 bases between them. The CDR3 is 14 residues long. Germline V gene lookup returns CDR1 MNHEY and CDR2 SVGAGI. DNA of the CDR3: TGTGCCAGCAGTTACTCACCAGGGAACACTGAAGCTTTCTTT. Protein: CASSYSPGNTEAFF.

This chain uses TRBV6-2 or TRBV6-3 with TRBJ1-5; D uncertain. V was cut by 3 bases and J by 8 bases, with 11 bases left in between. Germline CDR1 and CDR2: MNHEY and SVGEGT. CDR3 size: 13 residues. CDR3 sequence reads: CASSYDSSEPQHF. In DNA form, the CDR3 reads TGTGCCAGCAGTTATGACTCCAGTGAGCCCCAGCATTTT.

This chain connects TRBV12-3 or TRBV12-4 to TRBJ2-1; possibly TRBD2 for D (5 bases). This CDR3 has 12 residues. Trimming left V 3 bases short and J 6 bases short, with 6 bases between. The CDR3, as DNA: TGTGCCAGCAGTTTTCGGGGCAATGAGCAGTTCTTC. Encoded protein: CASSFRGNEQFF.

The chain employs TRBV4-1 and TRBJ1-5; no clear D gene. From germline, CDR1 is MGHRA and CDR2 YSYEKL. V gave up 0 bases and J gave up 6 bases, with 15 bases separating them. The CDR3 loop spans 16 amino acids. The CDR3, as DNA: TGCGCCAGCAGCCAAGATCTAACAGCCAACCCTCAGCCCCAGCATTTT. Amino acid sequence: CASSQDLTANPQPQHF.

The chain is built from TRBV28 and TRBJ2-7, with 11 positions matching TRBD2. CDR1 MDHEN and CDR2 SYDVKM come from the germline V gene. With 2 bases clipped from V and 4 bases from J, the junction kept 10 bases outside the gene matches. The CDR3 runs to 17 residues. The CDR3: CASSLHLSSGGTYEQYF. In DNA form, the CDR3 reads TGTGCCAGCAGTTTACACCTTTCTAGCGGGGGGACTTACGAGCAGTACTTC.

This clone was counted between two and nine times. The rearrangement joins TRBV6-2 or TRBV6-3 to TRBJ2-1, with TRBD1 matching over 7 bases. CDR3 length: 16 amino acids. Germline loops: CDR1 MNHEY, CDR2 SVGEGT. Losses at the gene ends were 6 bases for V and 0 bases for J; bases not matched to a gene: 8. The CDR3 loop reads CASSLTGLGSYNEQFF. DNA of the CDR3: TGTGCCAGCAGCCTGACAGGGCTAGGCTCCTACAATGAGCAGTTCTTC.

The gene calls are TRBV27 and TRBJ2-1; 9 nucleotides align to TRBD2. Germline V gene sequence: CDR1 MNHEY, CDR2 SMNVEV (reference sequence). The CDR3 consists of 16 residues. Trimming removed 3 bases from V and 4 bases from J; junction bases left unmatched: 7. As DNA, the CDR3 is TGTGCCAGCAGTTTTCCCCCTAGCGGGAAATACAATGAGCAGTTCTTC. It encodes CASSFPPSGKYNEQFF.

V and J are TRBV9 and TRBJ2-1, with TRBD2 as a possible D gene (6 bases). This CDR3 is 12 amino acids long. Germline CDR1 is SGDLS and CDR2 is YYNGEE. V lost 7 bases, J lost 6 bases, and 11 bases lay in between. The CDR3 DNA sequence: TGTGCCAGCGGGGGGACCATCAATGAGCAGTTCTTC. The encoded protein is CASGGTINEQFF.

This clone was seen a few times. This chain links TRBV28 with TRBJ2-3; 12 bases map to TRBD2. The germline V gene encodes CDR1 MDHEN and CDR2 SYDVKM. V dropped 8 bases and J dropped 4; count of bases not matched to a gene: 4. The CDR3 length is 14 residues. In DNA form, the CDR3 reads TGTGCCAGCCGACTAGCGGGAGTGTCAGATACGCAGTATTTT. The encoded protein is CASRLAGVSDTQYF.